These 26 T cell receptor beta chains were all obtained from the same sample, sequenced in a study of blood T cell repertoires in COVID-19. Measured with immunoSEQ multiplex PCR; TCRdb has only the in-frame clones, and not every one. Of 200,000 or so clones listed, roughly 86% are singletons. The sequencing input was peripheral blood. Source of these receptors: a woman in her sixties with acute or convalescent COVID-19.

The chain combines TRBV4-1 with TRBJ2-1; D unclear. The CDR3 is 14 residues long. The germline V gene encodes CDR1 MGHRA and CDR2 YSYEKL. The V gene lost 4 bases and the J gene lost 0 bases, with 7 bases spanning the gap. CDR3: CASSLHSSYNEQFF. Here the CDR3 DNA reads TGCGCCAGCAGCCTCCACAGCTCCTACAATGAGCAGTTCTTC.

This chain connects TRBV18 to TRBJ2-5; 7 bases align to TRBD1. The trim removed 3 bases at V and 0 bases at J, leaving 7 bases unmatched. CDR3 length: 16 amino acids. Germline lookup yields CDR1 KGHSH and CDR2 LQKENI. This chain's CDR3 is CASSPSTGPYQETQYF. In DNA form, the CDR3 reads TGTGCCAGCTCACCCTCGACAGGGCCGTACCAAGAGACCCAGTACTTC.

The V call is TRBV3-1 (or the pseudogene TRBV3-2), the J call TRBJ2-1; 11 bases agree with TRBD2. After removal of 1 base from V and 9 bases from J, the junction contained 8 bases not matched to a gene. Germline loops: CDR1 LGHDT, CDR2 YNNKEL (reference sequence). The CDR3 runs to 16 residues. The CDR3 coding sequence is TGTGCCAGCAGCCAAGTGTCTAGCGGGAGGAATTTTGAGCAGTTCTTC. It encodes CASSQVSSGRNFEQFF.

This sequence joins TRBV18 and TRBJ2-3, with 10 bases fitting TRBD2. The V and J ends lost 3 bases and 6 bases, in that order; junction bases with no gene match: 3. The CDR3 loop spans 14 amino acids. CDR1 and CDR2 (germline): KGHSH, LQKENI. This CDR3 is CASSPSGGFDTQYF. CDR3 sequence (DNA): TGTGCCAGCTCACCTAGCGGGGGGTTTGATACGCAGTATTTT. Combining the CDR3 with reference TRBV18 and TRBJ2-3 gives the whole variable domain NAGVMQNPRHLVRRRGQEARLRCSPMKGHSHVYWYRQLPEEGLKFMVYLQKENIIDESGMPKERFSAEFPKEGPSILRIQQVVRGDSAAYFCASSPSGGFDTQYFGPGTRLTVL.

V usage is TRBV7-9 and J usage is TRBJ1-2; weak D call: TRBD1 (5 bases). CDR1 and CDR2 from the germline V gene are SEHNR and FQNEAQ (reference sequence). The CDR3 is 13 residues long. V shed 5 bases and J shed 3 bases, with 10 bases lying between them. CDR3 protein: CASSRGGYYGYTF. The DNA for the CDR3 is TGTGCCAGCAGCCGCGGGGGGTACTATGGCTACACCTTC.

This clone was counted between two and nine times. The same CDR3 is also encoded by other DNA sequences in this sample. The chain joins TRBV6-5 to TRBJ1-1, with 8 positions matching TRBD1. Germline V lookup: CDR1 MNHEY, CDR2 SVGAGI. V was pared by 6 bases and J by 2 bases, with 5 bases of the junction left unmatched. The CDR3 sequence is 14 residues long. The CDR3 coding sequence is TGTGCCAGCAGCGAGGACAGGGTCAACACTGAAGCTTTCTTT. It translates to CASSEDRVNTEAFF.

The V call is TRBV3-1 (or the pseudogene TRBV3-2), the J call TRBJ2-3; 9 bases agree with TRBD2. The J segment lost 1 base and the V segment lost 4 bases, leaving 0 bases of the junction unmatched. Germline lookup yields CDR1 LGHDT and CDR2 YNNKEL (reference sequence). CDR3 size: 14 residues. CDR3 in DNA: TGTGCCAGCAGCCGGACTAGCGGCACAGATACGCAGTATTTT. It encodes CASSRTSGTDTQYF.

This rearrangement joins TRBV4-2 to TRBJ1-1; no clear D. V gave up 5 bases and J gave up 1 base, with 8 bases separating them. CDR1 is LGHNA, CDR2 YNFKEQ, per germline. This CDR3 has 13 amino acids. This chain's CDR3 is CASSYQANTEAFF. Here the CDR3 DNA reads TGTGCCAGCAGCTACCAGGCGAACACTGAAGCTTTCTTT.

This sequence joins TRBV19 and TRBJ1-5; 7 positions match TRBD1. The CDR3 has 14 residues. Germline loops: CDR1 LNHDA, CDR2 SQIVND (reference sequence). V lost 5 bases, J lost 4 bases, and 5 bases stayed unmatched. The CDR3 sequence is CASSPTGSNQPQHF. DNA for the CDR3: TGTGCCAGTAGTCCGACAGGGAGTAATCAGCCCCAGCATTTT. The full variable domain, rest sourced from reference TRBV19 and TRBJ1-5, is DGGITQSPKYLFRKEGQNVTLSCEQNLNHDAMYWYRQDPGQGLRLIYYSQIVNDFQKGDIAEGYSVSREKKESFPLTVTSAQKNPTAFYLCASSPTGSNQPQHFGDGTRLSIL.

This chain uses TRBV24-1 with TRBJ2-1, with TRBD2 matching over 9 bases. Per germline, CDR1 KGHDR and CDR2 SFDVKD. This CDR3 region has 15 residues. After removal of 0 bases from V and 7 bases from J, the junction contained 3 bases not matched to a gene. The CDR3 region is CATSDLGLAGNEQFF. The CDR3 bases are TGTGCCACCAGTGATTTGGGTCTAGCGGGGAATGAGCAGTTCTTC.

In DNA, the CDR3 is TGTGCCAGCAGCTTGGTAGCAGGGGGTTTAGGTGGCTACACCTTC. This sequence encodes CASSLVAGGLGGYTF. V is TRBV5-4 and J is TRBJ1-2; 7 bases agree with TRBD1. The CDR3 is made up of 15 amino acids. The J segment lost 7 bases and the V segment lost 0 bases, leaving 9 bases of the junction unmatched. The germline CDR1 and CDR2 sequences are SGHNT and YYREEE (reference sequence).

The chain uses TRBV15 and TRBJ2-1; maybe TRBD2 (6 bases). Germline values: CDR1 LNHNV, CDR2 YYDKDF (reference sequence). There are 18 residues in the CDR3. V lost 0 bases and J 7 bases, leaving 22 bases between the germline ends. The CDR3 DNA sequence: TGTGCCACCAGCAGAGATATAAAGTCGGCGGGATTTGGGAATGAGCAGTTCTTC. This encodes CATSRDIKSAGFGNEQFF.

The rearrangement links TRBV25-1 to TRBJ2-1; the match to TRBD2 covers 7 bases. With V trimmed by 1 base and J by 2 bases, 5 bases remained unmatched. From germline, CDR1 is MGHDK and CDR2 SYGVNS. CDR3 length equals 16 residues. The DNA for the CDR3 is TGTGCCAGCAGTGAATTAGCTAGCGGAACCTACAATGAGCAGTTCTTC. Translating gives CASSELASGTYNEQFF. The whole variable domain, remainder taken from reference TRBV25-1 and TRBJ2-1, is EADIYQTPRYLVIGTGKKITLECSQTMGHDKMYWYQQDPGMELHLIHYSYGVNSTEKGDLSSESTVSRIRTEHFPLTLESARPSHTSQYLCASSELASGTYNEQFFGPGTRLTVL.

The chain recombines TRBV6-5 with TRBJ2-5; 13 bases are shared with TRBD2. V shed 6 bases, J shed 5 bases, and the junction held 6 bases outside the gene matches. Germline V gives CDR1 MNHEY, CDR2 SVGAGI. This CDR3 has 15 amino acids. This CDR3 reads CASSGLAGARETQYF. The CDR3 coding sequence is TGTGCCAGCAGCGGACTAGCGGGGGCTAGGGAGACCCAGTACTTC.

This clone was found once. The V call is TRBV7-9, the J call TRBJ1-1; no reliable D call. CDR1 is SEHNR, CDR2 FQNEAQ, per germline (reference sequence). The CDR3 covers 14 residues. Trimming shortened V by 4 bases and J by 3 bases, and 12 bases separated the two germline ends. The CDR3 here is CASSSEGGDTEAFF. The CDR3 bases are TGTGCCAGCAGCTCGGAGGGCGGGGACACTGAAGCTTTCTTT.

This chain joins TRBV9 and TRBJ1-3, with unresolved D. CDR1 is SGDLS, CDR2 YYNGEE, per germline. CDR3 length: 13 amino acids. V was pared by 4 bases and J by 4 bases, with 9 bases between. The chain's CDR3 is CASSSIGGNTIYF. The CDR3 DNA reads TGTGCCAGCAGCTCCATCGGGGGAAACACCATATATTTT. Full variable domain (missing parts from reference TRBV9 and TRBJ1-3): DSGVTQTPKHLITATGQRVTLRCSPRSGDLSVYWYQQSLDQGLQFLIQYYNGEERAKGNILERFSAQQFPDLHSELNLSSLELGDSALYFCASSSIGGNTIYFGEGSWLTVV.

The chain combines TRBV19 with TRBJ2-2; 11 nucleotides match TRBD2. J gave up 0 bases and V 5 bases, and 5 bases lay outside the gene matches. The CDR3 contains 17 residues. Germline CDR1 LNHDA, CDR2 SQIVND (reference sequence). CDR3 bases: TGTGCCAGTAGTCCCCCTAGCGGGAGGCCGAACACCGGGGAGCTGTTTTTT. Translation gives CASSPPSGRPNTGELFF.

The chain uses TRBV6-2 or TRBV6-3 and TRBJ2-1; TRBD2 might be the D (6 bases). This CDR3 is built from 16 residues. The ends were cut back, 2 bases at V and 6 bases at J, with 17 bases in the middle. CDR1 MNHEY and CDR2 SVGEGT come from the germline V gene. CDR3 sequence (DNA): TGTGCCAGCAGTTACGGGCGACTAGGAGTGTTCAATGAGCAGTTCTTC. It yields the protein CASSYGRLGVFNEQFF.

This clone was picked up one time. CDR3 region: CASSRVGQGAADTQYF. In DNA form, the CDR3 reads TGCGCCAGCAGCCGGGTCGGACAGGGGGCCGCAGATACGCAGTATTTT. The chain has TRBV4-3 and TRBJ2-3; 11 bases line up with TRBD1. The junction had 7 bases not matched to a gene; V was cut back by 4 bases and J by 4 bases. Germline V gene sequence: CDR1 LGHNA, CDR2 YSLEER. The CDR3 is made up of 16 amino acids.

The CDR3 DNA follows: TGCGCCAGCAGCCAAGATGGAGAGGGAAAACTGTTTTTT. Its protein is CASSQDGEGKLFF. The chain combines TRBV4-3 with TRBJ1-4; D gene ambiguous. Germline values: CDR1 LGHNA, CDR2 YSLEER. Trimming left V 0 bases short and J 10 bases short, with 9 bases between. This CDR3 is 13 amino acids long.

The chain recombines TRBV5-1 with TRBJ1-1; D is undetermined. The V end lost 0 bases, the J end lost 5 bases, and 11 bases lay between the germline ends. Per germline, CDR1 SGHRS and CDR2 YFSETQ. CDR3 length: 14 amino acids. CDR3 in DNA: TGCGCCAGCAGCTTGGACGGAGCTGGGACTGAAGCTTTCTTT. This encodes CASSLDGAGTEAFF.

The CDR3 bases are TGTGCCAGCAGTTTACGGGGGGCTGTAACTAATGAAAAACTGTTTTTT. Amino acids: CASSLRGAVTNEKLFF. This chain connects TRBV27 to TRBJ1-4; D is possibly TRBD1 (6 bases). Per germline, CDR1 MNHEY and CDR2 SMNVEV (reference sequence). Trimming stripped 2 bases from V and 1 base from J, with 11 bases between. The CDR3 totals 16 residues.

This clone was seen just once. The chain combines TRBV5-4 with TRBJ1-2, with D possibly being TRBD1 (5 bases). This CDR3 comprises 13 residues. Germline V gene sequence: CDR1 SGHNT, CDR2 YYREEE (reference sequence). V was trimmed by 2 bases and J by 4 bases, leaving 9 bases between them. The CDR3 DNA follows: TGTGCCAGCAGCTTTCCGGGGGGCTATGGCTACACCTTC. Translation gives CASSFPGGYGYTF.

The rearrangement uses TRBV30 and TRBJ1-4; 8 bases map to TRBD1. Germline V gene lookup returns CDR1 GTSNPN and CDR2 SVGIG (reference sequence). CDR3 length: 15 residues. V lost 4 bases, J lost 7 bases, and 11 bases stayed unmatched. CDR3 DNA sequence: TGTGCCTGGACCGGACAACGGACAGGGCGTGAAAAACTGTTTTTT. Translated, it gives CAWTGQRTGREKLFF.

This chain joins TRBV5-1 and TRBJ1-2; the match to TRBD1 covers 9 bases. CDR3 length equals 16 residues. In germline, CDR1 is SGHRS, CDR2 YFSETQ. The V gene end was trimmed by 1 base and the J gene end by 3 bases; junction bases not matched to a gene: 7. CDR3 in DNA: TGCGCCAGCAGCTTGACGGGGACAGGGAATGACTATGGCTACACCTTC. The encoded protein is CASSLTGTGNDYGYTF.

Only a few counts were recorded for this clone. This chain links TRBV19 with TRBJ2-1; 14 bases align to TRBD2. CDR1 is LNHDA and CDR2 is SQIVND in the germline V gene (reference sequence). J gave up 7 bases and V 5 bases, and 31 bases lay outside the gene matches. The CDR3 loop spans 24 amino acids. DNA of the CDR3: TGTGCCAGTAGTCCACGAAATGTAGGGACTAGCGGGAGTCTCACCACTCGGCCCCGAAATGAGCAGTTCTTC. Residues: CASSPRNVGTSGSLTTRPRNEQFF.